These 13 T cell receptor beta chains were sequenced from one sample in a study of human T cells and chemical hapten exposure. TCRdb ran MiXCR on the RACE reads and lists one entry per CDR3 protein. The repertoire holds some 180,000 distinct CDR3 sequences, with 20% to 25% as singletons. Time point given: patch test 1, 2 weeks after DPC sensitization. The treatment denotes: therapeutic diphenylcyclopropenone sensitization with weekly scalp DPC. Sequenced here: whole blood, sampled in connection with sensitization to the hapten diphenylcyclopropenone (DPC). The source is a woman aged 50 to 65 with alopecia areata. Some clones in this sample may be carry-over from other donors' samples.

Only a few counts were recorded for this clonotype. V and J are TRBV5-1 and TRBJ2-5, with D tentatively TRBD1 (6 bases). CDR1 is SGHRS and CDR2 is YFSETQ in the germline V gene. CDR3 length equals 14 residues. V was cut by 4 bases and J by 4 bases, with 14 bases left in between. The CDR3 sequence is CASSVQTGGETQYF. In DNA form, the CDR3 reads TGCGCCAGCAGCGTCCAGACAGGAGGAGAGACCCAGTACTTC.

The chain uses TRBV3-1 and TRBJ2-3; no reliable D call. Trimming stripped 1 base from V and 4 bases from J, with 3 bases between. This CDR3 contains 12 residues. From germline, CDR1 is LGHDT and CDR2 YNNKEL (reference sequence). The CDR3: CASSQGSDTQYF. The CDR3 nucleotides read TGTGCCAGCAGCCAAGGGTCAGATACGCAGTATTTT.

This clonotype was recorded a few times. This chain joins TRBV6-6 and TRBJ2-5; the D call may be TRBD1 or TRBD2 (5 bases each). From germline, CDR1 is MNHNY and CDR2 SVGAGI (reference sequence). V dropped 2 bases and J dropped 5 bases, with 9 bases sitting between them. The CDR3 spans 13 residues. The CDR3: CASSYGGMETQYF. CDR3 DNA sequence: TGTGCCAGCAGTTACGGGGGAATGGAGACCCAGTACTTC.

The chain employs TRBV4-2 and TRBJ1-1, with 8 bases matching TRBD1. The CDR3 extends over 15 amino acids. Germline CDR1 reads LGHNA; CDR2 reads YNFKEQ. The V gene end was trimmed by 1 base and the J gene end by 0 bases; junction bases not matched to a gene: 1. For the CDR3, the DNA is TGTGCCAGCAGCCAAGGGACAGGGATGAACACTGAAGCTTTCTTT. The encoded protein is CASSQGTGMNTEAFF.

Many counts were recorded for this clonotype. The chain has TRBV10-2 and TRBJ2-3; 12 bases agree with TRBD2. CDR1 is WSHSY, CDR2 SAAADI, per germline. The CDR3 is made up of 14 amino acids. With V trimmed by 7 bases and J by 6 bases, 5 bases remained unmatched. CDR3 sequence: CASKLAGGSDTQYF. Here the CDR3 DNA reads TGCGCCAGCAAACTAGCGGGAGGTTCGGATACGCAGTATTTT.

This clonotype has more than one count but fewer than ten. The chain combines TRBV2 with TRBJ1-1; D may be TRBD1 (5 bases). Trimming left V 6 bases short and J 1 base short, with 12 bases between. This CDR3 comprises 14 residues. Germline V gene data show CDR1 as SNHLY and CDR2 as FYNNEI. The CDR3 spells CASRYGRENTEAFF. DNA of the CDR3: TGTGCCAGCAGATACGGCAGGGAGAACACTGAAGCTTTCTTT.

This clonotype was detected only a few times. V usage is TRBV29-1 and J usage is TRBJ2-7; 7 positions agree with TRBD2. Germline trimming cut 5 bases from V and 4 bases from J; bases unmatched to any gene: 5. The CDR3 totals 12 residues. Germline loops: CDR1 SQVTM, CDR2 ANQGSEA. The CDR3 sequence is CSVREGPYEQYF. The CDR3 region has the DNA TGCAGCGTTAGGGAGGGACCTTACGAGCAGTACTTC.

This clonotype was found a few times. V gene TRBV20-1 combines with J gene TRBJ2-2; TRBD1 is a possible D gene (6 bases). Germline assignment: CDR1 DFQATT and CDR2 SNEGSKA (reference sequence). The CDR3 runs 13 residues. Trimming pared 5 bases from V and 5 bases from J, leaving 12 bases between. The CDR3: CSAAGVRTGELFF. CDR3 nucleotide sequence: TGCAGTGCTGCAGGGGTGAGAACCGGGGAGCTGTTTTTT.

There are a few counts of this clonotype. The chain recombines TRBV9 with TRBJ1-1; TRBD1 matches at 7 bases. In germline, CDR1 is SGDLS, CDR2 YYNGEE. The CDR3 runs to 14 residues. Trimming removed 4 bases from V and 6 bases from J; junction bases left unmatched: 9. CDR3 DNA sequence: TGTGCCAGCAGCCCAATACAGGGGCAGGCTGAAGCTTTCTTT. Its protein product is CASSPIQGQAEAFF. The full variable domain, with the rest looked up from reference TRBV9 and TRBJ1-1, is DSGVTQTPKHLITATGQRVTLRCSPRSGDLSVYWYQQSLDQGLQFLIQYYNGEERAKGNILERFSAQQFPDLHSELNLSSLELGDSALYFCASSPIQGQAEAFFGQGTRLTVV.

V and J are TRBV7-9 and TRBJ2-3; D is unclear. Trimming took off 4 bases at V and 2 bases at J, with 4 bases between the two ends. The CDR3 runs to 12 residues. Per the germline V gene, CDR1 is SEHNR and CDR2 is FQNEAQ (reference sequence). CDR3 sequence: CASSSTTDTQYF. CDR3 in DNA: TGTGCCAGCAGCTCCACCACAGATACGCAGTATTTT.

The chain's CDR3 is CASSLGRGGLTFF. The CDR3 DNA reads as TGTGCCAGCAGCTTAGGGCGCGGAGGGTTGACTTTCTTT. The V and J genes are TRBV7-3 and TRBJ1-1, with D uncertain. The CDR3 covers 13 residues. Germline V gene lookup returns CDR1 SGHTA and CDR2 FQGTGA. Trimming left V 2 bases short and J 12 bases short, with 16 bases between.

The chain is built from TRBV12-3 or TRBV12-4 and TRBJ1-1; unclear D gene. This CDR3 comprises 13 residues. Trimming removed 7 bases from V and 7 bases from J, with 16 bases in between. The CDR3 bases are TGTGCCAGCATTACCGATATGGGGATTGAAGCTTTCTTT. Protein: CASITDMGIEAFF.

The J gene is TRBJ2-1, the V gene TRBV9; D call uncertain. V was trimmed by 0 bases and J by 8 bases, leaving 12 bases between them. From germline, CDR1 is SGDLS and CDR2 YYNGEE. The CDR3 is 14 residues long. CDR3 sequence (DNA): TGTGCCAGCAGCGTAGCTACCGTCCCGGATGAGCAGTTCTTC. Its protein is CASSVATVPDEQFF.